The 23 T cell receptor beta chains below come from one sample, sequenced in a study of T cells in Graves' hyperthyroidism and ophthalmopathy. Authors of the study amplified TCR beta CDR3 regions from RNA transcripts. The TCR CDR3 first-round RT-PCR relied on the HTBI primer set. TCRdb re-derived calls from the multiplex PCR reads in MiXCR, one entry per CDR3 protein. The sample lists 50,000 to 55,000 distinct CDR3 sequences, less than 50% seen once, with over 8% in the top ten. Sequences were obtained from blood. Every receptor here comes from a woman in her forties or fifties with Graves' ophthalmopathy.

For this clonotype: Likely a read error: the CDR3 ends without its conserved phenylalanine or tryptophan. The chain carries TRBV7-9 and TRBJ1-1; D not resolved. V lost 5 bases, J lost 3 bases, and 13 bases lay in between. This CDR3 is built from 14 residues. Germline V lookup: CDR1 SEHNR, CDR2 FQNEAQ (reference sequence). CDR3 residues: CASSLRDMHTEAFS. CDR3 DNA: TGTGCCAGCAGCCTCAGAGATATGCACACTGAAGCTTTCTCT.

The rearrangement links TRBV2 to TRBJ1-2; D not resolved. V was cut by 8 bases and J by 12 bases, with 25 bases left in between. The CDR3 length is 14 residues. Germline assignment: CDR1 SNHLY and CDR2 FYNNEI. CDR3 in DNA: TGTGCCAGCGGGTTGGAGGGAAGGTTCTCTGGAAACACCTTC. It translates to CASGLEGRFSGNTF.

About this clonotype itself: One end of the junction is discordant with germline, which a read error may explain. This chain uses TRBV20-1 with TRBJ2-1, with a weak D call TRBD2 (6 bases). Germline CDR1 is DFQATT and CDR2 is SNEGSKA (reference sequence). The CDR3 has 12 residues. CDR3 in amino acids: CSAGETSNQQFF. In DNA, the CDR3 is TGCAGTGCGGGGGAAACTAGCAATCAGCAGTTCTTC.

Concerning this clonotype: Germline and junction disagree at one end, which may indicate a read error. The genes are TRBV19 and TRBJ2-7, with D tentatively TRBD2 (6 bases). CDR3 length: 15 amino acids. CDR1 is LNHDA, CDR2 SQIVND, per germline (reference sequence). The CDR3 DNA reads TGTGCCAGTAGTAGGCTAGCGCGGAACACCGGGGAGCTGTACTTC. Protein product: CASSRLARNTGELYF.

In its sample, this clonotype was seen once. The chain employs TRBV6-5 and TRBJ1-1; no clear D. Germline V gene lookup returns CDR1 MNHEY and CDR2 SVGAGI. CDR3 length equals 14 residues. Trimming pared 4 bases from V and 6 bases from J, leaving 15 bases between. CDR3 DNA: TGTGCCAGCAGTTCGTCAGTATGGGCCCCTGAAGCTTTCTTT. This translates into CASSSSVWAPEAFF.

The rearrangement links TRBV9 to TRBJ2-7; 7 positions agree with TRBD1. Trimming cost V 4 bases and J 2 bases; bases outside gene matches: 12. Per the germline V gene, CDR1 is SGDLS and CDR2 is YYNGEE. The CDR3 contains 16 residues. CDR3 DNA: TGTGCCAGCAGCCCGCACGGGGCAGGGGGTCCCTACGAGCAGTACTTC. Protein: CASSPHGAGGPYEQYF.

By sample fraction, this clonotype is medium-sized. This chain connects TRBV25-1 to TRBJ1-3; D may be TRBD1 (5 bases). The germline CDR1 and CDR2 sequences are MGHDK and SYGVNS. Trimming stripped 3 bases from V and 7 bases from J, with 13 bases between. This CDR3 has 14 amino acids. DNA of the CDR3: TGTGCCAGCAGTGACAGGGCCGCCGGGAACACCATATATTTT. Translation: CASSDRAAGNTIYF.

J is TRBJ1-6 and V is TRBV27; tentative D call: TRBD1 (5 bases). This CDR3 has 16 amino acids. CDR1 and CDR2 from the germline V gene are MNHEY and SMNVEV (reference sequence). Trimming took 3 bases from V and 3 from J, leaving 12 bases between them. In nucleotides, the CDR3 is TGTGCCAGCAGTTTGGTGTCGGGGGGCTATAATTCACCCCTCCACTTT. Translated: CASSLVSGGYNSPLHF.

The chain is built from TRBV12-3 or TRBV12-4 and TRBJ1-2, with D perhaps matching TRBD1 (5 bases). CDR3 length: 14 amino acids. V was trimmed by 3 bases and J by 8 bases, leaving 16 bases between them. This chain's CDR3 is CASSFASRVGGYTF. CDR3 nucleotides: TGTGCCAGCAGTTTCGCATCCAGGGTTGGGGGCTACACCTTC.

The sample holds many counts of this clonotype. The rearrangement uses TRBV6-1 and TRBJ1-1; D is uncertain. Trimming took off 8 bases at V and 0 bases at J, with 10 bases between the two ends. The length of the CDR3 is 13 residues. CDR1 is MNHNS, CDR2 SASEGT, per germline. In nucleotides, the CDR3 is TGTGCCAGCTACCTAGGACTGAACACTGAAGCTTTCTTT. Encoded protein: CASYLGLNTEAFF.

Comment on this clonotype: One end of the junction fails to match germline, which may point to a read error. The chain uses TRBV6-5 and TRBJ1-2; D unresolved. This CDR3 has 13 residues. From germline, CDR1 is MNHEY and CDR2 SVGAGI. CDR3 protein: CASRTGDNCGYTF. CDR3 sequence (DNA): TGTGCCAGTAGAACCGGGGATAACTGTGGCTACACCTTC.

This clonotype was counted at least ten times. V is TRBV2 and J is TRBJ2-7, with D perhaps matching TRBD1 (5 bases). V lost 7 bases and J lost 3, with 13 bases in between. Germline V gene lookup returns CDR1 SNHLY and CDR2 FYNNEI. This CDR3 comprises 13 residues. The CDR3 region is CASTYAGIYEQYF. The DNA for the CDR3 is TGTGCCAGCACCTACGCAGGGATCTACGAGCAGTACTTC.

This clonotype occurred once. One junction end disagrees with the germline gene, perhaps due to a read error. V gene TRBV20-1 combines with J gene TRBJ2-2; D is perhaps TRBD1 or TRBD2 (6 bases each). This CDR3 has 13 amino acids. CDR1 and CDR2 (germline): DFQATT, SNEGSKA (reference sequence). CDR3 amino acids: CSARNSGVGGLFF. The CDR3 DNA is TGCAGTGCTAGAAACTCAGGGGTCGGGGGGCTGTTTTTT.

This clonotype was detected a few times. CDR3 DNA sequence: TGTGCCAGCAGCCCAATGCTCTCGATCACCTACGAGCAGTACTTC. Amino acid sequence: CASSPMLSITYEQYF. The chain combines TRBV3-1 with TRBJ2-7; D unresolved. V shed 4 bases and J shed 2 bases, with 15 bases lying between them. The CDR3 runs to 15 residues. Germline V gene data show CDR1 as LGHDT and CDR2 as YNNKEL (reference sequence).

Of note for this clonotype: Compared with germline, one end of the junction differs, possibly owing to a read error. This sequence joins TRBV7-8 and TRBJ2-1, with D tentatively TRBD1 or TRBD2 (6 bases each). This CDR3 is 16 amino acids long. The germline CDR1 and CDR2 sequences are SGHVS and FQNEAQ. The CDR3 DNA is TGTGCCAGTAGCTTGGGGACGGGGGCCCCCTACAATGAGCAGTTCTTC. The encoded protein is CASSLGTGAPYNEQFF.

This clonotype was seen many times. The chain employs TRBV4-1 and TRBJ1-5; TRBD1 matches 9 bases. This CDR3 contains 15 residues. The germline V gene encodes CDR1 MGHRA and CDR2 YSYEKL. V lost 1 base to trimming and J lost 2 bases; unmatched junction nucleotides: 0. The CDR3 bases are TGCGCCAGCAGCCAAGGACAGGGGGGCAATCAGCCCCAGCATTTT. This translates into CASSQGQGGNQPQHF.

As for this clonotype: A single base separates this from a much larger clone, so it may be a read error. The CDR3 sequence is CASSPGLGAYEQYF. In nucleotides, the CDR3 is TGCGCCAGCAGCCCAGGCCTGGGCGCCTACGAGCAGTACTTC. The rearrangement links TRBV5-1 to TRBJ2-7; D is ambiguous. V lost 4 bases and J lost 2, with 13 bases in between. The length of the CDR3 is 14 residues. Germline-derived CDR1 and CDR2 are SGHRS and YFSETQ.

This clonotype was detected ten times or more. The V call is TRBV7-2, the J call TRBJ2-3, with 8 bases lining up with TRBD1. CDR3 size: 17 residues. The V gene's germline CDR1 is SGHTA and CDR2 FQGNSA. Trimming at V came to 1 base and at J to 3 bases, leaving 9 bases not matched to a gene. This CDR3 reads CASSLVGAGGETDTQYF. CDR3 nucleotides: TGTGCCAGCAGCTTAGTGGGTGCAGGGGGCGAAACAGATACGCAGTATTTT.

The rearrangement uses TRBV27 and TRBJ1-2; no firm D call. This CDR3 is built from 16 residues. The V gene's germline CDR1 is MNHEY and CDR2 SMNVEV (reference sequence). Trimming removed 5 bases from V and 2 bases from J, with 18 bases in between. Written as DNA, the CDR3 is TGTGCCAGCAGTAGACGGAACGCAATCAGGAACTATGGCTACACCTTC. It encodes CASSRRNAIRNYGYTF.

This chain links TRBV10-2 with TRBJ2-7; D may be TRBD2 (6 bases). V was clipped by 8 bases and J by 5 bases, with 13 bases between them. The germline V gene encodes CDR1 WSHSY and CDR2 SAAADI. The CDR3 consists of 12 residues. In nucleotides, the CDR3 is TGCGCCAGCGGCCTGCGGGGCCACGAGCAGTACTTC. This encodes CASGLRGHEQYF.

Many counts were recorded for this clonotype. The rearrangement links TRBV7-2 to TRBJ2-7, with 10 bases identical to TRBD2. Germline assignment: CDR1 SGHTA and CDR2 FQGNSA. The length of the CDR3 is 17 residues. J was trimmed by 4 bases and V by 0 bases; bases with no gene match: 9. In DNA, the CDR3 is TGTGCCAGCAGCTTAGCGCGGCTAGCGGGAGAGGGGTACGAGCAGTACTTC. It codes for CASSLARLAGEGYEQYF. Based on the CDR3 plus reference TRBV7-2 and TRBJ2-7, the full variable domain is GAGVSQSPSNKVTEKGKDVELRCDPISGHTALYWYRQSLGQGLEFLIYFQGNSAPDKSGLPSDRFSAERTGGSVSTLTIQRTQQEDSAVYLCASSLARLAGEGYEQYFGPGTRLTVT.

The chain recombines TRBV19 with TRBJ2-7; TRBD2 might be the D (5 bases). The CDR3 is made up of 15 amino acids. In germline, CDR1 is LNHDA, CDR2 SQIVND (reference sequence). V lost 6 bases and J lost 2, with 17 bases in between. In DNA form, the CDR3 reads TGTGCCAGTAGGTTTGCGGCCAGCGGTGCCTACGAGCAGTACTTC. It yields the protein CASRFAASGAYEQYF. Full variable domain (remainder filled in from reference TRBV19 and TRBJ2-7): DGGITQSPKYLFRKEGQNVTLSCEQNLNHDAMYWYRQDPGQGLRLIYYSQIVNDFQKGDIAEGYSVSREKKESFPLTVTSAQKNPTAFYLCASRFAASGAYEQYFGPGTRLTVT.

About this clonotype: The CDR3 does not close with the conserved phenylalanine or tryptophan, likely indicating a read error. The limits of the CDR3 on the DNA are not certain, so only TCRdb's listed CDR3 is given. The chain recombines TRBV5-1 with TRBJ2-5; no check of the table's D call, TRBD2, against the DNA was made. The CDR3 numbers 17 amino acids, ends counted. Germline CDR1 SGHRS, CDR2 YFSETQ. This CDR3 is CASSLGGSGDYGYTFGS.